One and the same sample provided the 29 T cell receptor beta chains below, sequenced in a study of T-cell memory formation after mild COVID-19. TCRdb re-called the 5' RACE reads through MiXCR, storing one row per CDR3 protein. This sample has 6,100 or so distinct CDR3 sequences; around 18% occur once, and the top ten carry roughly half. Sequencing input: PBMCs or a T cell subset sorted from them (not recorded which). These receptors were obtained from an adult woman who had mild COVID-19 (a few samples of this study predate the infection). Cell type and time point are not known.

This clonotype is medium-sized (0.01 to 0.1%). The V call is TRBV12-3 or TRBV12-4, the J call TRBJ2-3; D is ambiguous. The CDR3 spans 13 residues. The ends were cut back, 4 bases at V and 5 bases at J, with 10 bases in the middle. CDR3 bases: TGTGCCAGCAGTTCCGGCGGCGGAGATACGCAGTATTTT. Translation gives CASSSGGGDTQYF.

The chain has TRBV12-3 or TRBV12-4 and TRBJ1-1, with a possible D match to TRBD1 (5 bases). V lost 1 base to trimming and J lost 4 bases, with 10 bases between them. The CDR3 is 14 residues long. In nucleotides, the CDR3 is TGTGCCAGCAGTTTAGTGCAGGGAGGCACTGAAGCTTTCTTT. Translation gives CASSLVQGGTEAFF.

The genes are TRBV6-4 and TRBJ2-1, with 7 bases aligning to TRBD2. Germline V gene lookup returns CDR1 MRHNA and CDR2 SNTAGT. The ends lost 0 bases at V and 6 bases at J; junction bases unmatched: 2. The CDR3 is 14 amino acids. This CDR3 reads CASSDSGGSNEQFF. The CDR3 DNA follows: TGTGCCAGCAGTGACTCCGGGGGGAGCAATGAGCAGTTCTTC.

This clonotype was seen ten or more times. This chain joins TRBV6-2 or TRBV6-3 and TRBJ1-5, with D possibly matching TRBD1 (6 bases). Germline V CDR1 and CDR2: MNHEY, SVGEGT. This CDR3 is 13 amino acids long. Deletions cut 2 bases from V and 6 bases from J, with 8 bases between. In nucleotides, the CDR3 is TGTGCCAGCAGTTACGGGGGCTCTCAGCCCCAGCATTTT. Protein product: CASSYGGSQPQHF.

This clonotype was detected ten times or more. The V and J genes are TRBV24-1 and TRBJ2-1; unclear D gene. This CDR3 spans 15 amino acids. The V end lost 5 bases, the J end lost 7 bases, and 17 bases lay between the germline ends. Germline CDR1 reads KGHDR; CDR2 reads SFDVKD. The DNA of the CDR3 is TGTGCCACCAGTGCCCCGGCTCCTCTGGGGAATGAGCAGTTCTTC. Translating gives CATSAPAPLGNEQFF.

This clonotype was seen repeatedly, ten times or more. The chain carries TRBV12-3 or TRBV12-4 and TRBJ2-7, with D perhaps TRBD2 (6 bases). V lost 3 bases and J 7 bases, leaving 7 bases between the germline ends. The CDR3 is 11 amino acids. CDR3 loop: CASSFGGEQYF. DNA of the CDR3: TGTGCCAGCAGTTTTGGGGGGGAGCAGTACTTC.

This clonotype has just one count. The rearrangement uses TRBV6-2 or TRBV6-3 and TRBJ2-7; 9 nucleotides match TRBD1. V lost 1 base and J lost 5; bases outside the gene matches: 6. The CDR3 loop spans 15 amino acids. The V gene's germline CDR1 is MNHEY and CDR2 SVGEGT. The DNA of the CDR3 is TGTGCCAGCAGTTACTATGGACAGGGGTACGACGAGCAGTACTTC. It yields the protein CASSYYGQGYDEQYF.

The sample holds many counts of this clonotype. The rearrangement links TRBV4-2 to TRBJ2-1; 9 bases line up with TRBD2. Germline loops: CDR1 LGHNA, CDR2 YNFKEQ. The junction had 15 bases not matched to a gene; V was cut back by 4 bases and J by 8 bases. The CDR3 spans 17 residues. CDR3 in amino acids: CASSPSYLAGGWDEQFF. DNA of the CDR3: TGTGCCAGCAGCCCTAGCTATCTGGCGGGAGGGTGGGATGAGCAGTTCTTC.

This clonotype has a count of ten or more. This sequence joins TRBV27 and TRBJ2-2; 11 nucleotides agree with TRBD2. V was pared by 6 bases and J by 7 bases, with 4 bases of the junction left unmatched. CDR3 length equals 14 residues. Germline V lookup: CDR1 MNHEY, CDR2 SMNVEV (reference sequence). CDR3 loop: CASRLAGADGELFF. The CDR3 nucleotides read TGTGCCAGCAGACTAGCGGGAGCGGACGGGGAGCTGTTTTTT.

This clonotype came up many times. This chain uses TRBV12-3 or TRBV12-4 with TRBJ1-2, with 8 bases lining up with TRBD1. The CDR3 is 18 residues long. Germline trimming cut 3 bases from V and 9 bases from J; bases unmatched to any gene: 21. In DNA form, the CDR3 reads TGTGCCAGCAGTTTCCGAATCCAGGGGGCGCTGGGTTTTTTCAGCTACACCTTC. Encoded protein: CASSFRIQGALGFFSYTF.

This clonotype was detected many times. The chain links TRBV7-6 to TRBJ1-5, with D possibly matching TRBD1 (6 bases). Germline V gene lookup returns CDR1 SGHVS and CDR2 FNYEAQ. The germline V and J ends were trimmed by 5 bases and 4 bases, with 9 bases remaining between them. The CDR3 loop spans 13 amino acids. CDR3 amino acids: CASSRDINQPQHF. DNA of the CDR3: TGTGCCAGCAGCCGGGACATTAATCAGCCCCAGCATTTT.

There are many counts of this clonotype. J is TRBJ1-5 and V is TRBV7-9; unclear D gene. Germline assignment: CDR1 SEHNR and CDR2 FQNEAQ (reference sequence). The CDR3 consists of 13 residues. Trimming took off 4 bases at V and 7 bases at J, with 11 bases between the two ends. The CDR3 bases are TGTGCCAGCAGCTCAGAGCTAGAACAGCCCCAGCATTTT. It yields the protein CASSSELEQPQHF.

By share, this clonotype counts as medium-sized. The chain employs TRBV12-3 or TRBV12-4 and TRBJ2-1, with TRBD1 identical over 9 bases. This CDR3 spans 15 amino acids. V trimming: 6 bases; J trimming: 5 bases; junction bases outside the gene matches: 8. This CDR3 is CASRPGTGSNNEQFF. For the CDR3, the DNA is TGTGCCAGCAGACCCGGGACAGGGTCCAACAATGAGCAGTTCTTC.

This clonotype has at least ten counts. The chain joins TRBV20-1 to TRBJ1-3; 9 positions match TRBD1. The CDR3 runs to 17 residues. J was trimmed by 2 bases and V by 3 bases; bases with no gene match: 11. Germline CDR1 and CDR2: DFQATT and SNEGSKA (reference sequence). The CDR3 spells CSARDPSGQGTGNTIYF. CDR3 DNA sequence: TGCAGTGCTAGGGATCCTTCCGGACAGGGGACTGGAAACACCATATATTTT.

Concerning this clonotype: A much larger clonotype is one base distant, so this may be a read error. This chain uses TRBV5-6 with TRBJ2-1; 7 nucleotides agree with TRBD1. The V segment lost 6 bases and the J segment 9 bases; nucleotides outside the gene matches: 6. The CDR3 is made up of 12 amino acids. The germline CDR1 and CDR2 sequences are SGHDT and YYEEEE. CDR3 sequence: CASTRGLGEQFF. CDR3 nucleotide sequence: TGTGCCAGCACCAGGGGGTTAGGTGAGCAGTTCTTC.

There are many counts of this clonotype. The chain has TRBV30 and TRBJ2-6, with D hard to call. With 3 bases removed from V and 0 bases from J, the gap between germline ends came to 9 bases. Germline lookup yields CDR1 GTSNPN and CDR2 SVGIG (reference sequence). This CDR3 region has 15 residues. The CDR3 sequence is CAWRKGDSGANVLTF. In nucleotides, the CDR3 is TGTGCCTGGAGAAAAGGCGACTCTGGGGCCAACGTCCTGACTTTC.

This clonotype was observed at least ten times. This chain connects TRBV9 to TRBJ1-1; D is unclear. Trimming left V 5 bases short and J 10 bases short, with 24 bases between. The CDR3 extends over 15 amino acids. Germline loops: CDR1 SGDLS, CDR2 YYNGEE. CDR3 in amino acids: CASSPELTPTLGAFF. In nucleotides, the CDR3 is TGTGCCAGCAGTCCCGAGCTTACACCCACCCTGGGAGCTTTCTTT.

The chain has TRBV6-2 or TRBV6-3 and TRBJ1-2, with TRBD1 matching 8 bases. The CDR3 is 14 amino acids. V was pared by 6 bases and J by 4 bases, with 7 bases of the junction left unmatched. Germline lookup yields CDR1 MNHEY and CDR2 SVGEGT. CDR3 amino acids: CASSRDRRSYGYTF. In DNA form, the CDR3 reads TGTGCCAGCAGCCGGGACAGGAGAAGCTATGGCTACACCTTC.

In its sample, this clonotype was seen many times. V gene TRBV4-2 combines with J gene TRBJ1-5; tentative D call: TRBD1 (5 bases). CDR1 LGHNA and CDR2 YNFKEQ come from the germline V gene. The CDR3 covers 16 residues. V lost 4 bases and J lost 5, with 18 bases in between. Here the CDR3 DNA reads TGTGCCAGCAGCCTCGGTCTAGGGGTGCGAGATCAGCCCCAGCATTTT. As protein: CASSLGLGVRDQPQHF.

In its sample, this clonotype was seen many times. The DNA for the CDR3 is TGCGCCAGCAGCTTCAAATTTGGCCAAGAGACCCAGTACTTC. Amino acid sequence: CASSFKFGQETQYF. V and J are TRBV5-1 and TRBJ2-5; D gene unclear. The V end was cut by 2 bases, the J end by 1 base, with 9 bases between. The CDR3 loop spans 14 amino acids. CDR1 is SGHRS and CDR2 is YFSETQ in the germline V gene. Combining the CDR3 with reference TRBV5-1 and TRBJ2-5 gives the whole variable domain KAGVTQTPRYLIKTRGQQVTLSCSPISGHRSVSWYQQTPGQGLQFLFEYFSETQRNKGNFPGRFSGRQFSNSRSEMNVSTLELGDSALYLCASSFKFGQETQYFGPGTRLLVL.

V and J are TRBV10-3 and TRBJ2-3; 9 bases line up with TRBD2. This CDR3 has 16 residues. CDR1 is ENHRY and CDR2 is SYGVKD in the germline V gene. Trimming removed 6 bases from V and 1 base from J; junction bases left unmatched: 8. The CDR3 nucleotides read TGTGCCATCAGCCCAGGCCTAGCGGGGCGCACAGATACGCAGTATTTT. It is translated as CAISPGLAGRTDTQYF.

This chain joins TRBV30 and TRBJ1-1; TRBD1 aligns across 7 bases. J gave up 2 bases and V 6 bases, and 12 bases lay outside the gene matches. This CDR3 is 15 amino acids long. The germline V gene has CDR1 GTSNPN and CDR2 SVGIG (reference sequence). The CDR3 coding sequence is TGTGCCTGCCGCCCCCAGGAAGGGGGCAACACTGAAGCTTTCTTT. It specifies CACRPQEGGNTEAFF.

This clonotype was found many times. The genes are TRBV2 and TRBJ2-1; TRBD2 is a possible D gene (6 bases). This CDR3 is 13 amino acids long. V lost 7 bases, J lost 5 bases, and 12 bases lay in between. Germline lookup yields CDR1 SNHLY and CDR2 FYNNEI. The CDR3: CASIGWGDNEQFF. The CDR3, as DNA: TGTGCCAGCATTGGGTGGGGGGACAATGAGCAGTTCTTC. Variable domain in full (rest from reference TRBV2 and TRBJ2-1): EPEVTQTPSHQVTQMGQEVILRCVPISNHLYFYWYRQILGQKVEFLVSFYNNEISEKSEIFDDQFSVERPDGSNFTLKIRSTKLEDSAMYFCASIGWGDNEQFFGPGTRLTVL.

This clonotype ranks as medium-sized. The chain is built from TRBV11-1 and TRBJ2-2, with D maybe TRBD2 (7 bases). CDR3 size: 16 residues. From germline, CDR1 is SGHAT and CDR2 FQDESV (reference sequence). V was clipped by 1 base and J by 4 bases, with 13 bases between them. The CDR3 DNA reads TGTGCCAGCAGCTTAGGCGGGGGCGCGGTCACCGGGGAGCTGTTTTTT. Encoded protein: CASSLGGGAVTGELFF.

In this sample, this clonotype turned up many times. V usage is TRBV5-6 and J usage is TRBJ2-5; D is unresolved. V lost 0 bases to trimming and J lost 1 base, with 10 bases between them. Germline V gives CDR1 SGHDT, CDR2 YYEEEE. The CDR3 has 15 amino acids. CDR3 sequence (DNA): TGTGCCAGCAGCTTGGGCACGGAAAGCCAAGAGACCCAGTACTTC. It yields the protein CASSLGTESQETQYF.

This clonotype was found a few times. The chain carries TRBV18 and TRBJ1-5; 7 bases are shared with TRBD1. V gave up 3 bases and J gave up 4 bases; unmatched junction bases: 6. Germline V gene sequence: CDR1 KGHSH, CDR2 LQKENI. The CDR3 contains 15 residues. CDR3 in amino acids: CASSPAAGGNQPQHF. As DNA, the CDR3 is TGTGCCAGCTCACCGGCGGCAGGGGGAAATCAGCCCCAGCATTTT.

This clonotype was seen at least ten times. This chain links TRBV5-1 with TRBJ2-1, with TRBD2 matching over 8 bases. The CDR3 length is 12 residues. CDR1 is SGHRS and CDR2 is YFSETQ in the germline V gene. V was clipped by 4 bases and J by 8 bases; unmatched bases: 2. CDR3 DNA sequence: TGCGCCAGCAGCGCCGGGGGGGATGAGCAGTTCTTC. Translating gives CASSAGGDEQFF. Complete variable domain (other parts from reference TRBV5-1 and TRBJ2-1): KAGVTQTPRYLIKTRGQQVTLSCSPISGHRSVSWYQQTPGQGLQFLFEYFSETQRNKGNFPGRFSGRQFSNSRSEMNVSTLELGDSALYLCASSAGGDEQFFGPGTRLTVL.

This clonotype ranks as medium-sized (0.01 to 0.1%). CDR3 sequence (DNA): TGTGCCAGCAGCGTAGGAAGGGAGACGGGGTTCTACGAGCAGTACTTC. Its protein product is CASSVGRETGFYEQYF. This chain connects TRBV9 to TRBJ2-7, with D perhaps TRBD2 (5 bases). Trimming pared 0 bases from V and 3 bases from J, leaving 16 bases between. The CDR3 is made up of 16 amino acids. Germline CDR1 and CDR2: SGDLS and YYNGEE.

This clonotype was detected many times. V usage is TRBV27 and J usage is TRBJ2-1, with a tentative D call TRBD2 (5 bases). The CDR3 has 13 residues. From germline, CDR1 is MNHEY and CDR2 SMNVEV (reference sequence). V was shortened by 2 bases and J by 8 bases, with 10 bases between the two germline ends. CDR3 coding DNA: TGTGCCAGCAGTTTAACTAGATTTGATGAGCAGTTCTTC. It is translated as CASSLTRFDEQFF.